The source of this T cell receptor beta chain is a study of beta chain features in type 1 diabetes. There are a few counts of this clone. Every isolated RNA sample was fully reverse transcribed, so sequencing captured expressed TCRB transcripts. Sequenced by immunoSEQ multiplex PCR; TCRdb stores in-frame clones only, minus some. The table has around 500,000 clones, more than 9.5% seen once. Germline lookup yields CDR1 SGHTA and CDR2 FQGNSA. With 4 bases clipped from V and 8 bases from J, the junction kept 2 bases outside the gene matches. This CDR3 has 12 amino acids. The specimen was naive CD4+ T cells from blood. The source is a woman aged 18-29 years in good health. V is TRBV7-2 and J is TRBJ2-1; 7 positions match TRBD1. CDR3 nucleotide sequence: TGTGCCAGCAGCTCACAGGGGTATGAGCAGTTCTTC. Translating gives CASSSQGYEQFF.